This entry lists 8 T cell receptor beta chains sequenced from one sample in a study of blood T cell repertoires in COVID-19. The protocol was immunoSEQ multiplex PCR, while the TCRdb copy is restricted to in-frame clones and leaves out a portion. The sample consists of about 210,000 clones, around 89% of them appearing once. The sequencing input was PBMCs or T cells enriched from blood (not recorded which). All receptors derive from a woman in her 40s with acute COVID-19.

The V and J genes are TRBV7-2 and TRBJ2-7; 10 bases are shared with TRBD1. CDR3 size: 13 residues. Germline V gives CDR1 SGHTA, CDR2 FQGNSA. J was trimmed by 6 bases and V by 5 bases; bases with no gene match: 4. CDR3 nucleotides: TGTGCCAGCAGCCCCCGGGACAGGGGCGAGCAGTACGTC. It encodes CASSPRDRGEQYV.

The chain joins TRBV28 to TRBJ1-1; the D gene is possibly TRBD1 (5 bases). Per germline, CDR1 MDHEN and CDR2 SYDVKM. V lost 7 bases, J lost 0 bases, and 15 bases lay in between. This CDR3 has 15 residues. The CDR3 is CASTTEQAMNTEAFF. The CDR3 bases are TGTGCCAGCACCACCGAACAGGCCATGAACACTGAAGCTTTCTTT. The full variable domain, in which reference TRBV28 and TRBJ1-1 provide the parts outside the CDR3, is DVKVTQSSRYLVKRTGEKVFLECVQDMDHENMFWYRQDPGLGLRLIYFSYDVKMKEKGDIPEGYSVSREKKERFSLILESASTNQTSMYLCASTTEQAMNTEAFFGQGTRLTVV.

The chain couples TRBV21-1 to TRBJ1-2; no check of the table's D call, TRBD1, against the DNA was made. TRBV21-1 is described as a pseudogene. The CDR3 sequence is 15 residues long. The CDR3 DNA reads TGTGCCAGCAGCATTACATCCAGGGGTTTTGACGGCTACACCTTC. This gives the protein CASSITSRGFDGYTF.

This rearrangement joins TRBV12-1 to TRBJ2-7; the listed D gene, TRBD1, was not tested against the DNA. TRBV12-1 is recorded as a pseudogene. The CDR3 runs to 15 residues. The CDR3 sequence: CASSIRQELSYEQYV. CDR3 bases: TGTGCCAGCAGCATTAGACAGGAGCTTTCCTACGAGCAGTACGTC.

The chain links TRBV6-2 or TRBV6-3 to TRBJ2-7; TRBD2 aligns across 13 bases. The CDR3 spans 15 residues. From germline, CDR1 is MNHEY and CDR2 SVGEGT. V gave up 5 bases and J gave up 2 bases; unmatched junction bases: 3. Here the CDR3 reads CASSQTSGGPYEQYF. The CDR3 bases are TGTGCCAGCAGTCAGACTAGCGGGGGGCCCTACGAGCAGTACTTC.

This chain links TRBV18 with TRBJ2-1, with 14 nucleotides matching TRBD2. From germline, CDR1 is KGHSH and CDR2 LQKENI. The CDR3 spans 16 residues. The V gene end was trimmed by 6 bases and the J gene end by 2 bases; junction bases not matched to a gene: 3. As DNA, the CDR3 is TGTGCCAGCTCGACTAGCGGGGGGGCCCCCTACAATGAGCAGTTCTTC. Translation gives CASSTSGGAPYNEQFF.

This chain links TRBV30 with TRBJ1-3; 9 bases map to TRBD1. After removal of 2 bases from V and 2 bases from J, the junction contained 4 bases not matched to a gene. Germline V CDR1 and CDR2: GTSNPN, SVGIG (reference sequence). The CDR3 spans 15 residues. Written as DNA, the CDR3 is TGTGCCTGGAGTTCGAGGACAGGGGCTGGAAACACCATATATTTT. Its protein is CAWSSRTGAGNTIYF.

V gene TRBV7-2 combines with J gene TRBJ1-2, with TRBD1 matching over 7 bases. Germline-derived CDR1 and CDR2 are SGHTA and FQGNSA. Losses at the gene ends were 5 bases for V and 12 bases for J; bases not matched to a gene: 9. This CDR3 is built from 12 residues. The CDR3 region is CASSARTGGDTF. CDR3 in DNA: TGTGCCAGCAGCGCCCGGACAGGCGGAGACACCTTC.